The 19 T cell receptor beta chains presented below share a single source sample, sequenced in a study of blood T cell repertoires in COVID-19. The table came from immunoSEQ multiplex PCR; TCRdb's copy has only in-frame clones and leaves some out. The data show a few hundred thousand clones, about 87% seen once. The sample was PBMCs or T cells enriched from blood (not recorded which). Every receptor here comes from a woman aged 50 to 60 who had recovered from COVID-19.

This chain connects TRBV21-1 to TRBJ2-1; TRBD2, the table's D call, lacks a check against the DNA. TRBV21-1 is tagged as a pseudogene. This CDR3 contains 17 residues. CDR3 nucleotides: TGTGCCAGCAGCAAAGCTGGGAGACAAGGGAGTAGTAATGAGCAGTTCTTC. The encoded protein is CASSKAGRQGSSNEQFF.

The chain links TRBV29-1 to TRBJ1-1; 7 bases are a match to TRBD1. Per the germline V gene, CDR1 is SQVTM and CDR2 is ANQGSEA. This CDR3 has 13 residues. Losses at the gene ends were 7 bases for V and 0 bases for J; bases not matched to a gene: 5. In DNA, the CDR3 is TGCAGCGCCGCGGGACAGATGAACACTGAAGCTTTCTTT. Its translation is CSAAGQMNTEAFF.

On this clone: One junction end does not reproduce the germline sequence, and a read error may be involved. The chain recombines TRBV2 with TRBJ1-2, with 8 bases matching TRBD1. Germline V gene lookup returns CDR1 SNHLY and CDR2 FYNNEI. The CDR3 has 14 residues. The CDR3 spells CASSQAGQAYGYTF. The DNA of the CDR3 is TGTGCCAGCAGTCAAGCGGGACAGGCCTATGGCTACACCTTC. Filled out from reference TRBV2 and TRBJ1-2, the complete variable domain reads EPEVTQTPSHQVTQMGQEVILRCVPISNHLYFYWYRQILGQKVEFLVSFYNNEISEKSEIFDDQFSVERPDGSNFTLKIRSTKLEDSAMYFCASSQAGQAYGYTFGSGTRLTVV.

This clone has just one count. The chain carries TRBV28 and TRBJ2-2, with TRBD1 matching over 10 bases. Trimming cost V 5 bases and J 13 bases; bases outside gene matches: 7. The germline gives CDR1 MDHEN, CDR2 SYDVKM. The CDR3 is 13 residues long. The CDR3 loop is CASSNRDRGVLFF. The DNA of the CDR3 is TGTGCCAGCAGTAACCGGGACAGGGGCGTGCTGTTTTTT.

The CDR3, as DNA: TGTGCCAGCAGCTTCACCGGGACTAGCAACGATACGCAGTATTTT. Encoded protein: CASSFTGTSNDTQYF. The chain links TRBV7-3 to TRBJ2-3; TRBD2 matches at 9 bases. After removal of 3 bases from V and 6 bases from J, the junction contained 7 bases not matched to a gene. CDR1 and CDR2 (germline): SGHTA, FQGTGA. This CDR3 is 15 amino acids long. Variable domain in full (rest from reference TRBV7-3 and TRBJ2-3): GAGVSQTPSNKVTEKGKYVELRCDPISGHTALYWYRQSLGQGPEFLIYFQGTGAADDSGLPNDRFFAVRPEGSVSTLKIQRTERGDSAVYLCASSFTGTSNDTQYFGPGTRLTVL.

The CDR3 DNA is TGTGCCAGCAGGTTTGGGGGGGCGCGGAACACCGGGGAGCTGTTTTTT. Translation gives CASRFGGARNTGELFF. V gene TRBV3-1 (or the pseudogene TRBV3-2) combines with J gene TRBJ2-2; TRBD2 might be the D (7 bases). Trimming removed 6 bases from V and 1 base from J, with 15 bases in between. CDR1 LGHDT and CDR2 YNNKEL come from the germline V gene (reference sequence). The CDR3 runs 16 residues.

This chain uses TRBV20-1 with TRBJ2-1; D perhaps matches TRBD2 (6 bases). Trimming took 6 bases from V and 14 from J, leaving 17 bases between them. This CDR3 is built from 11 residues. Germline assignment: CDR1 DFQATT and CDR2 SNEGSKA (reference sequence). DNA of the CDR3: TGCAGTGCCAGGTGGGGGTCTAGCGAGTTCTTC. Translation gives CSARWGSSEFF.

Only one count was recorded for this clone. The V and J genes are TRBV5-1 and TRBJ2-5; 8 bases line up with TRBD1. There are 15 residues in the CDR3. With 0 bases clipped from V and 1 base from J, the junction kept 2 bases outside the gene matches. Germline lookup yields CDR1 SGHRS and CDR2 YFSETQ. CDR3 amino acids: CASSLGTGIQETQYF. CDR3 DNA: TGCGCCAGCAGCTTGGGGACAGGGATCCAAGAGACCCAGTACTTC.

The chain uses TRBV10-3 and TRBJ1-2; tentative D call: TRBD1 (6 bases). V lost 2 bases, J lost 5 bases, and 9 bases lay in between. The CDR3 has 13 amino acids. CDR1 and CDR2 (germline): ENHRY, SYGVKD. The DNA for the CDR3 is TGTGCCATCAGTGAGAGCCAGGGGTATGGCTACACCTTC. Translation gives CAISESQGYGYTF.

The chain couples TRBV7-9 to TRBJ2-1; 8 bases align to TRBD2. The CDR3 runs to 18 residues. Trimming took 1 base from V and 4 from J; bases not matched to a gene: 12. The germline V gene has CDR1 SEHNR and CDR2 FQNEAQ (reference sequence). The CDR3 is CASSLGSIAGSRYNEQFF. The CDR3 DNA sequence: TGTGCCAGCAGCTTAGGATCGATAGCGGGATCGAGGTACAATGAGCAGTTCTTC.

This clone has only a few counts. J is TRBJ2-7 and V is TRBV25-1; D is perhaps TRBD2 (5 bases). The V and J ends lost 3 bases and 1 base respectively, with 7 bases between them. The CDR3 has 13 amino acids. Per germline, CDR1 MGHDK and CDR2 SYGVNS. In DNA, the CDR3 is TGTGCCAGCAGTGAGGACTGGTCCTACGAGCAGTACTTC. This gives the protein CASSEDWSYEQYF.

This chain links TRBV28 with TRBJ1-5, with 11 bases identical to TRBD1. The CDR3 has 16 amino acids. Germline CDR1 and CDR2: MDHEN and SYDVKM. Trimming removed 5 bases from V and 8 bases from J; junction bases left unmatched: 11. The DNA for the CDR3 is TGTGCCAGCAGTGGAGCCAAAAGGACAGGGGGCGAGCCCCAGCATTTT. It translates to CASSGAKRTGGEPQHF.

CDR3: CASSLGQGLAVADTQYF. CDR3 nucleotides: TGTGCCAGCAGCTTAGGACAGGGATTAGCTGTCGCAGATACGCAGTATTTT. V gene TRBV7-3 combines with J gene TRBJ2-3; TRBD1 agrees at 8 bases. V dropped 2 bases and J dropped 4; count of bases not matched to a gene: 11. From germline, CDR1 is SGHTA and CDR2 FQGTGA. This CDR3 has 17 amino acids.

CDR3 nucleotides: TGTGCCAGCAGCTTCGGGTTCACAGATACGCAGTATTTT. This sequence encodes CASSFGFTDTQYF. The rearrangement uses TRBV5-6 and TRBJ2-3; D remains ambiguous. Germline V gene lookup returns CDR1 SGHDT and CDR2 YYEEEE. V lost 2 bases and J 2 bases, leaving 6 bases between the germline ends. This CDR3 contains 13 residues.

V and J are TRBV5-1 and TRBJ1-2; 9 positions agree with TRBD1. V trimming: 0 bases; J trimming: 8 bases; junction bases outside the gene matches: 5. Per germline, CDR1 SGHRS and CDR2 YFSETQ. This CDR3 is built from 14 residues. CDR3 nucleotides: TGCGCCAGCAGCTTGGAGGGACAGGGCAGAGGCTACACCTTC. This encodes CASSLEGQGRGYTF.

This clone was seen a single time. The rearrangement joins TRBV28 to TRBJ2-7; 10 bases align to TRBD2. V shed 8 bases, J shed 3 bases, and the junction held 7 bases outside the gene matches. There are 14 residues in the CDR3. Germline V lookup: CDR1 MDHEN, CDR2 SYDVKM. Here the CDR3 reads CASFGLAGVYEQYF. CDR3 DNA sequence: TGTGCCAGCTTCGGCCTAGCGGGAGTCTACGAGCAGTACTTC.

The count of this clone is one. This sequence joins TRBV18 and TRBJ1-4; D is unresolved. This CDR3 spans 13 amino acids. The ends were cut back, 4 bases at V and 3 bases at J, with 6 bases in the middle. Germline CDR1 KGHSH, CDR2 LQKENI. CDR3 nucleotides: TGTGCCAGCTCACACGGGTCTAATGAAAAACTGTTTTTT. Translating gives CASSHGSNEKLFF. The full variable domain, its missing parts supplied by reference TRBV18 and TRBJ1-4, is NAGVMQNPRHLVRRRGQEARLRCSPMKGHSHVYWYRQLPEEGLKFMVYLQKENIIDESGMPKERFSAEFPKEGPSILRIQQVVRGDSAAYFCASSHGSNEKLFFGSGTQLSVL.

The sample holds one count of this clone. V usage is TRBV7-2 and J usage is TRBJ2-1; 14 nucleotides match TRBD2. CDR1 SGHTA and CDR2 FQGNSA come from the germline V gene. V lost 4 bases and J lost 5; bases outside the gene matches: 7. The CDR3 runs 17 residues. The CDR3 DNA follows: TGTGCCAGCAGCTCCGGGACTAGCGGGAGTTTCAACAATGAGCAGTTCTTC. Translated, it gives CASSSGTSGSFNNEQFF.

The chain carries TRBV5-5 and TRBJ2-3; 9 nucleotides match TRBD1. This CDR3 is 16 amino acids long. Germline V gene data show CDR1 as SGHKS and CDR2 as YYEKEE (reference sequence). V was clipped by 4 bases and J by 4 bases; unmatched bases: 10. This CDR3 reads CASSPQGAFYADTQYF. CDR3 bases: TGTGCCAGCAGCCCACAGGGGGCCTTTTACGCAGATACGCAGTATTTT.